The clone carrying this T cell receptor beta chain occurred many times. Its antigen is not identified. The record originates from a study of T cells in Graves' hyperthyroidism and ophthalmopathy. General observations from the study: In simple terms, a model built on 13 V-J features told ophthalmopathy apart from stable hyperthyroidism. Onset of ophthalmopathy came a median about 6.5 months after the model predicted it.

This CDR3 comprises 16 residues. Unmatched junction bases numbered 8, after V lost 5 bases and J lost 2 bases. Per the germline V gene, CDR1 is PRHDT and CDR2 is FYEKMQ (reference sequence). These patients, aged 18 to 65, had recently diagnosed hyperthyroidism lasting under 2 months. RNA transcripts gave rise to amplified TCR beta CDR3 regions. Using the HTBI primer set, a first-round RT-PCR was run on the TCR CDR3. One entry per CDR3 protein results from TCRdb running MiXCR on the multiplex PCR reads. The sample lists more than 350,000 distinct CDR3 sequences, just under 15% occurring once. The sample taken for sequencing was blood. This TCR was recovered from a woman in her thirties with Graves' hyperthyroidism. This chain connects TRBV13 to TRBJ2-2; 7 bases agree with TRBD1. CDR3 protein: CASSPEGTVNTGELFF. CDR3 coding DNA: TGTGCCAGCAGCCCTGAGGGGACAGTCAACACCGGGGAGCTGTTTTTT.